This T cell receptor (beta chain) was observed in a study of blood T cell repertoires in COVID-19. This CDR3 is built from 17 residues. Trimming removed 3 bases from V and 4 bases from J; junction bases left unmatched: 14. From germline, CDR1 is DFQATT and CDR2 SNEGSKA (reference sequence). The protocol was immunoSEQ multiplex PCR, while the TCRdb copy is restricted to in-frame clones and leaves out a portion. The data contain 250,000 to 350,000 clones, about 91% of them seen just once; the ten biggest clones take up around 13%. This receptor was identified in a woman aged 55-69 years with acute or convalescent COVID-19. Sequencing used peripheral blood. The rearrangement uses TRBV20-1 and TRBJ2-3; TRBD2 aligns across 9 bases. The CDR3 loop reads CSASQLAGIFGPDTQYF. CDR3 in DNA: TGCAGTGCTAGTCAACTAGCGGGTATATTCGGGCCAGATACGCAGTATTTT.